The TCR beta chain under discussion was sequenced for a study of blood T cell repertoires in COVID-19. The overall study: From the United States, Italy and Spain came samples of acute and convalescent COVID-19. PBMCs, B-cell-depleted T cells, or T cells were the source of the cDNA or gDNA that made up the material.

In the source study's methods: Counts of nucleated cells, estimated from reference gene primer amplification, were obtained. The protocol was immunoSEQ multiplex PCR, while the TCRdb copy is restricted to in-frame clones and leaves out a portion. V, J and clone size are those of that table, while D and trimming were read from the DNA. Altogether 120,000 or so clones are present, around 85% being singletons, with the ten largest covering roughly a sixth. Germline CDR1 is SGHRS and CDR2 is YFSETQ. The CDR3 totals 17 residues. The trim removed 2 bases at V and 0 bases at J, leaving 7 bases unmatched. This clonotype originated in a man younger than 45 with COVID-19, enrolled during active disease. This chain links TRBV5-1 with TRBJ2-1, with 8 bases fitting TRBD2. Sequencing input: peripheral blood. The CDR3 region is CASSFTTAGASYNEQFF. The DNA of the CDR3 is TGCGCCAGCAGCTTCACCACAGCGGGGGCCTCCTACAATGAGCAGTTCTTC. Together with reference TRBV5-1 and TRBJ2-1, the CDR3 gives the full variable domain: KAGVTQTPRYLIKTRGQQVTLSCSPISGHRSVSWYQQTPGQGLQFLFEYFSETQRNKGNFPGRFSGRQFSNSRSEMNVSTLELGDSALYLCASSFTTAGASYNEQFFGPGTRLTVL.